Below, one T cell receptor (beta chain) is given with its context. The antigen is not known. The V gene's germline CDR1 is SEHNR and CDR2 FQNEAQ (reference sequence). J gave up 4 bases and V 6 bases, and 8 bases lay outside the gene matches. The length of the CDR3 is 14 residues. PCR involved 60 Vbeta and 13 Jbeta primers. Assay: immunoSEQ multiplex PCR; the TCRdb copy retains only in-frame clones and omits some. The table records hundreds of thousands of clones, about three quarters of them present only once. This sample is part of a study of cytomegalovirus exposure and HLA in healthy donors. General observations from the study: Rarity held for most TCR sequences, but there were some public TCRs that occurred in many donors. Some segments of the V type, notably TRBV6-2 and TRBV6-3, were excluded as indistinguishable.

This chain joins TRBV7-9 and TRBJ1-1; 7 nucleotides agree with TRBD1. Sequenced: PBMCs. The sequence was obtained from a male donor in good health and CMV-seronegative. The CDR3 sequence: CASSLQGSGTEAFF. As DNA, the CDR3 is TGTGCCAGCAGTTTACAGGGGTCGGGCACTGAAGCTTTCTTT.